One and the same sample provided the 9 T cell receptor beta chains below, sequenced in a study of shared clonotypes between healthy human individuals. Using immunoSEQ multiplex PCR, the repertoire was profiled, and TCRdb retains in-frame clones only, with some absent. The table has 600,000 to 750,000 clones, about two thirds seen once. The sample was memory CD4+ T cells sorted from blood. Subset specified: CD45RA-negative fraction. These receptors were obtained from a woman aged 30 to 39 in good health.

V usage is TRBV5-1 and J usage is TRBJ2-2; tentative D call: TRBD1 (6 bases). CDR1 and CDR2 from the germline V gene are SGHRS and YFSETQ. Trimming cost V 4 bases and J 0 bases, with 10 bases left between them. The CDR3 is 15 residues long. The CDR3 loop is CASSEGHPNTGELFF. The CDR3 nucleotides are TGCGCCAGCAGCGAGGGACACCCGAACACCGGGGAGCTGTTTTTT.

The rearrangement uses TRBV6-5 and TRBJ2-5; 7 bases fit TRBD2. J gave up 1 base and V 2 bases, and 4 bases lay outside the gene matches. The CDR3 runs to 15 residues. CDR1 is MNHEY, CDR2 SVGAGI, per germline. The CDR3 coding sequence is TGTGCCAGCAGTTACAAGCGGGGAGTCCAAGAGACCCAGTACTTC. It specifies CASSYKRGVQETQYF.

V and J are TRBV7-9 and TRBJ2-2; D unclear. In germline, CDR1 is SEHNR, CDR2 FQNEAQ (reference sequence). V was clipped by 2 bases and J by 1 base, with 5 bases between them. The CDR3 length is 14 residues. The CDR3 bases are TGTGCCAGCAGCTTAACCGGGAACACCGGGGAGCTGTTTTTT. Translating it yields CASSLTGNTGELFF.

J is TRBJ2-7 and V is TRBV25-1; possibly TRBD1 for D (6 bases). Germline V CDR1 and CDR2: MGHDK, SYGVNS. CDR3 length equals 14 residues. Trimming cost V 3 bases and J 3 bases, with 12 bases left between them. CDR3 nucleotides: TGTGCCAGCAGTGATACGGGACACGGCTACGAGCAGTACTTC. Its translation: CASSDTGHGYEQYF.

The chain carries TRBV18 and TRBJ1-1; the D gene is possibly TRBD1 (6 bases). The CDR3 length is 17 residues. Germline V gives CDR1 KGHSH, CDR2 LQKENI. The V and J ends lost 2 bases and 1 base respectively, with 17 bases between them. This chain's CDR3 is CASSPIPQGRWNTEAFF. The CDR3 DNA is TGTGCCAGCTCACCAATCCCTCAGGGGCGATGGAACACTGAAGCTTTCTTT.

The V and J genes are TRBV18 and TRBJ2-5, with 11 bases identical to TRBD1. J lost 5 bases, V lost 5 bases, and 7 bases had no gene match. The V gene's germline CDR1 is KGHSH and CDR2 LQKENI. The CDR3 totals 15 residues. The CDR3 is CASSIRTGGKETQYF. CDR3 nucleotide sequence: TGTGCCAGCTCAATACGGACAGGGGGCAAGGAGACCCAGTACTTC.

This clone was found once. The J gene is TRBJ2-3, the V gene TRBV18; 12 bases align to TRBD2. This CDR3 region has 16 residues. Germline V CDR1 and CDR2: KGHSH, LQKENI. The junction had 5 bases not matched to a gene; V was cut back by 5 bases and J by 2 bases. The CDR3 reads CASSSRLAGDTDTQYF. CDR3 sequence (DNA): TGTGCCAGCTCATCGCGACTAGCGGGAGACACAGATACGCAGTATTTT.

The rearrangement joins TRBV7-7 to TRBJ2-5, with D unresolved. Germline V gene lookup returns CDR1 SSHAT and CDR2 FNYEAQ (reference sequence). V lost 2 bases to trimming and J lost 7 bases, with 11 bases between them. The CDR3 contains 13 residues. CDR3 loop: CASSLSTLGTQYF. CDR3 DNA: TGTGCCAGCAGCTTATCCACCCTTGGGACCCAGTACTTC.

The rearrangement uses TRBV18 and TRBJ2-1, with TRBD1 as a possible D gene (6 bases). CDR3 size: 15 residues. V was pared by 8 bases and J by 8 bases, with 22 bases between. Germline CDR1 reads KGHSH; CDR2 reads LQKENI. CDR3 coding DNA: TGTGCCAGCCGGTCTCGGGGCAGGGGCAGTGATGAGCAGTTCTTC. Amino acid sequence: CASRSRGRGSDEQFF.